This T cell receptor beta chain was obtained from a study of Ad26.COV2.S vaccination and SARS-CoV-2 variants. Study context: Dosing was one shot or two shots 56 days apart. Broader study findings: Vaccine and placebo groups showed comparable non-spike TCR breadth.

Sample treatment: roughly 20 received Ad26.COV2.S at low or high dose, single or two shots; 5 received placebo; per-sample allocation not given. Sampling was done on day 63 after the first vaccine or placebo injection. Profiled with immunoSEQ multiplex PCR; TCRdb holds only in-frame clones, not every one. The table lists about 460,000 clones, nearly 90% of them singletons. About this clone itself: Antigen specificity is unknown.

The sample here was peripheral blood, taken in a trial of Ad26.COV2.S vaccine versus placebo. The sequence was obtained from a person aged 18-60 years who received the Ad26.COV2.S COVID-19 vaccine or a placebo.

The CDR3 is CASSVETARQALATNEKLFF. CDR3 coding DNA: TGTGCCAGCAGCGTAGAGACCGCTCGCCAGGCCCTAGCAACTAATGAAAAACTGTTTTTT. V usage is TRBV9 and J usage is TRBJ1-4; no clear D. CDR3 size: 20 residues. V gave up 0 bases and J gave up 0 bases, with 21 bases separating them. Per the germline V gene, CDR1 is SGDLS and CDR2 is YYNGEE.